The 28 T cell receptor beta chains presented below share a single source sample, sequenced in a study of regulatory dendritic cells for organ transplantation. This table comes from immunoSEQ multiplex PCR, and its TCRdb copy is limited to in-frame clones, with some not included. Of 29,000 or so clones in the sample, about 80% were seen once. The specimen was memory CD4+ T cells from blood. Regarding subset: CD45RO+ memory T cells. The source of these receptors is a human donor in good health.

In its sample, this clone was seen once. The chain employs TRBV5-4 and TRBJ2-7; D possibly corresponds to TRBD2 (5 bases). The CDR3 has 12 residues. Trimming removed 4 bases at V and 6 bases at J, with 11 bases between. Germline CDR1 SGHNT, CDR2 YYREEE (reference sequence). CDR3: CASSLGAGEQYF. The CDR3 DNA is TGTGCCAGCAGCCTAGGTGCGGGCGAGCAGTACTTC. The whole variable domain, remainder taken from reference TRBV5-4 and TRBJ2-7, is ETGVTQSPTHLIKTRGQQVTLRCSSQSGHNTVSWYQQALGQGPQFIFQYYREEENGRGNFPPRFSGLQFPNYSSELNVNALELDDSALYLCASSLGAGEQYFGPGTRLTVT.

For the CDR3, the DNA is TGTGCCAGCAGAAGACAGGGGGCAACTGAAGCTTTCTTT. Its translation: CASRRQGATEAFF. The chain employs TRBV6-1 and TRBJ1-1; 10 positions match TRBD1. The CDR3 spans 13 residues. V dropped 6 bases and J dropped 5; count of bases not matched to a gene: 3. CDR1 is MNHNS and CDR2 is SASEGT in the germline V gene.

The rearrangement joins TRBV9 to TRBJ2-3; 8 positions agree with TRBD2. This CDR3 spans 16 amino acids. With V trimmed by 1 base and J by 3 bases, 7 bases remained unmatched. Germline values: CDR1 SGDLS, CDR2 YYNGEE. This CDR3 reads CASSVRSQRETDTQYF. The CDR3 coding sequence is TGTGCCAGCAGCGTAAGGTCCCAGCGGGAGACAGATACGCAGTATTTT.

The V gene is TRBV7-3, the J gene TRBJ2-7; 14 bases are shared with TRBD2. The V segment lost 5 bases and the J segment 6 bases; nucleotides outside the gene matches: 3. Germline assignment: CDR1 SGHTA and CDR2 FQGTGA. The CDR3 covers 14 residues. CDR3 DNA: TGTGCCAGCAGCACCGGACTAGCGGGAGGCGAGCAGTACTTC. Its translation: CASSTGLAGGEQYF.

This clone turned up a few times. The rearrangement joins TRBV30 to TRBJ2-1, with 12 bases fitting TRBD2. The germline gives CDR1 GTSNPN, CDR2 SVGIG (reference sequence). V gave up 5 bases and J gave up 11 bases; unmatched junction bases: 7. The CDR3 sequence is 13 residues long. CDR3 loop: CAWGRTSGTQQFF. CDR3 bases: TGTGCCTGGGGGAGGACTAGCGGGACCCAGCAGTTCTTC.

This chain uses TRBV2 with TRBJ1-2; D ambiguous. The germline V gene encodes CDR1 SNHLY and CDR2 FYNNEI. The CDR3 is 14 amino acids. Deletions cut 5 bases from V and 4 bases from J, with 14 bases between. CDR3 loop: CASSPGPESYGYTF. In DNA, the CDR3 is TGTGCCAGCAGTCCCGGTCCGGAATCCTATGGCTACACCTTC.

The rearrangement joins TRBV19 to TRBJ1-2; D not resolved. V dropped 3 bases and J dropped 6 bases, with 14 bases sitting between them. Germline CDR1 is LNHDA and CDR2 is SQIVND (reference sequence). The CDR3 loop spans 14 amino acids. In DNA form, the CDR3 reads TGTGCCAGTAGTATTGGAATTGGAGAAGATGGCTACACCTTC. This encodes CASSIGIGEDGYTF.

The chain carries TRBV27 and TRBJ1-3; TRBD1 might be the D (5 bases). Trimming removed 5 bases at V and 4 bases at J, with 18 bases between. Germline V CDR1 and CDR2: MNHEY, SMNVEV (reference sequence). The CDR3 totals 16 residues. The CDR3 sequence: CASSPLGTLAGNTIYF. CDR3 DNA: TGTGCCAGCAGTCCCCTGGGGACGCTGGCCGGAAACACCATATATTTT.

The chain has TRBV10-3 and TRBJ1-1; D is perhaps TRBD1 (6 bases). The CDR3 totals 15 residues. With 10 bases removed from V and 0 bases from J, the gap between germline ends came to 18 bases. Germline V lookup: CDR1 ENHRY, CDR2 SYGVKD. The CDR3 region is CATQTRTAMNTEAFF. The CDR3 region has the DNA TGTGCCACCCAAACTAGGACAGCCATGAACACTGAAGCTTTCTTT.

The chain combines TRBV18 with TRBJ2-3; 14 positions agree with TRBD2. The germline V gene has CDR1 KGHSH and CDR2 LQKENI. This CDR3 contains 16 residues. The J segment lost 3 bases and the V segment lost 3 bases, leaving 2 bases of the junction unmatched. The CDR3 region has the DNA TGTGCCAGCTCACCCGGGACTAGCGGGAGAACAGATACGCAGTATTTT. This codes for CASSPGTSGRTDTQYF.

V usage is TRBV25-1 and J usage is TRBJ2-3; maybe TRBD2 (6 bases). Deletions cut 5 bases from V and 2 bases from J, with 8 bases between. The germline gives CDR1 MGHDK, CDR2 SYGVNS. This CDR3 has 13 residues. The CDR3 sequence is CASSLATTDTQYF. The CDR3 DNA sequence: TGTGCCAGCAGTCTAGCGACCACAGATACGCAGTATTTT.

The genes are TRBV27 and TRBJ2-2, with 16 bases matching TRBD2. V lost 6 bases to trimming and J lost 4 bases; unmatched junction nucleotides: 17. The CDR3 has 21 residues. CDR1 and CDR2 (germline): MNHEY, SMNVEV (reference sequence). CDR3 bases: TGTGCCAGCAGCAATAGAGTCACGGGACTAGCGGGAGGGAGGGCCACCGGGGAGCTGTTTTTT. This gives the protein CASSNRVTGLAGGRATGELFF.

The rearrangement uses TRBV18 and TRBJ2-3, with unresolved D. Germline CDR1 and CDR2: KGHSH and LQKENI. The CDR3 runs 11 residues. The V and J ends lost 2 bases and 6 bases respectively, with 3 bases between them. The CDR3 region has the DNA TGTGCCAGCTCACCATGGGATACGCAGTATTTT. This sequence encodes CASSPWDTQYF.

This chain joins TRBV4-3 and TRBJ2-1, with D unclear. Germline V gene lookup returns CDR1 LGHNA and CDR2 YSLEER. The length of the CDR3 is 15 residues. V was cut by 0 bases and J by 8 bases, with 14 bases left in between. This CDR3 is CASSQDSRSLHEQFF. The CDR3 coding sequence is TGCGCCAGCAGCCAAGACAGTAGGTCTTTACATGAGCAGTTCTTC.

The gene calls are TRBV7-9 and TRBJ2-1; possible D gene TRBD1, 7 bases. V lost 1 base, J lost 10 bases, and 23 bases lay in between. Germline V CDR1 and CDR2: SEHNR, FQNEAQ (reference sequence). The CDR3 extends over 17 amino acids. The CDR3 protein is CASSLGETGRSHREQFF. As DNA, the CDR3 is TGTGCCAGCAGCTTAGGGGAGACAGGGAGGTCACATCGGGAGCAGTTCTTC. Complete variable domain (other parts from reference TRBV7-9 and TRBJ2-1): DTGVSQNPRHKITKRGQNVTFRCDPISEHNRLYWYRQTLGQGPEFLTYFQNEAQLEKSRLLSDRFSAERPKGSFSTLEIQRTEQGDSAMYLCASSLGETGRSHREQFFGPGTRLTVL.

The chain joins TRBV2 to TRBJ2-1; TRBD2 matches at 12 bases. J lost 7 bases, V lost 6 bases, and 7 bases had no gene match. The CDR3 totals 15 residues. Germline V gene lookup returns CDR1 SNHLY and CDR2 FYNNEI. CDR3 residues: CASSPGLAGMNEQFF. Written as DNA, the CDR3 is TGTGCCAGCAGCCCCGGACTAGCGGGAATGAATGAGCAGTTCTTC.

The CDR3 DNA sequence: TGTGCCAGCAGTGACGGACAGAACACCGGGGAGCTGTTTTTT. It encodes CASSDGQNTGELFF. The chain recombines TRBV6-4 with TRBJ2-2; D may be TRBD1 (5 bases). CDR3 size: 14 residues. Germline lookup yields CDR1 MRHNA and CDR2 SNTAGT. V was pared by 2 bases and J by 1 base, with 5 bases between.

Written as DNA, the CDR3 is TGCGCCAGCAGCCAGCCCGGGGCGAGAGGGGCCAACGTCCTGACTTTC. Translating gives CASSQPGARGANVLTF. V and J are TRBV4-1 and TRBJ2-6, with D possibly called TRBD1 or TRBD2 (5 bases each). The CDR3 spans 16 residues. Trimming cost V 3 bases and J 4 bases, with 13 bases left between them. Germline values: CDR1 MGHRA, CDR2 YSYEKL.

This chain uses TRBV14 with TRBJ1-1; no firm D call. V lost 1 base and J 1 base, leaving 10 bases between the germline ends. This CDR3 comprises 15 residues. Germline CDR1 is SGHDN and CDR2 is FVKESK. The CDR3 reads CASSQVGVPNTEAFF. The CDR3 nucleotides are TGTGCCAGCAGCCAAGTTGGGGTTCCGAACACTGAAGCTTTCTTT.

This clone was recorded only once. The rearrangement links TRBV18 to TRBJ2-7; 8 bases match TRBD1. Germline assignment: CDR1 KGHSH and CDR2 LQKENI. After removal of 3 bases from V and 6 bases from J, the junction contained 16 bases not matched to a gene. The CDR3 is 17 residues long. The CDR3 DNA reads TGTGCCAGCTCACCTAGACAGACAGGGGTAGCGGCTACCGAGCAGTACTTC. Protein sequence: CASSPRQTGVAATEQYF.

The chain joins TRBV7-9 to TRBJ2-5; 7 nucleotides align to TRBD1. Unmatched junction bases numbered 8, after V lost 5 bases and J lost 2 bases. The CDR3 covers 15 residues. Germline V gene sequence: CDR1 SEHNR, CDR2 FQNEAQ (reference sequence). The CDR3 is CASSRGGQIQETQYF. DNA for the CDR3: TGTGCCAGCAGCCGTGGGGGACAGATACAAGAGACCCAGTACTTC.

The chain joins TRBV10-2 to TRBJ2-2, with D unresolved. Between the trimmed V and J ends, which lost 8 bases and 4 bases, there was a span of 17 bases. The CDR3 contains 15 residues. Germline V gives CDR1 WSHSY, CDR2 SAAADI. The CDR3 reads CASAVLGYGTGELFF. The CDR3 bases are TGCGCCAGCGCAGTGCTGGGTTATGGCACCGGGGAGCTGTTTTTT.

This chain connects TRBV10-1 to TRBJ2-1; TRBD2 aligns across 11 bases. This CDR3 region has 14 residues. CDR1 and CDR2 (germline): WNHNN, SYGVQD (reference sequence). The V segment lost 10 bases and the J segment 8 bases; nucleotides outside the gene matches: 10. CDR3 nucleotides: TGCGCCACCTCCAGACTAGCGGGATCGGATGAGCAGTTCTTC. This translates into CATSRLAGSDEQFF.

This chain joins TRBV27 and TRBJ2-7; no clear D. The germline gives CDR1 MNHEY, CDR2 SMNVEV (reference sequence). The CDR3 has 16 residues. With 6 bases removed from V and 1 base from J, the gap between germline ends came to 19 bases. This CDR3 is CASRAGFQKASYEQYF. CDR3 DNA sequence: TGTGCCAGCAGGGCAGGCTTCCAAAAGGCTTCCTACGAGCAGTACTTC.

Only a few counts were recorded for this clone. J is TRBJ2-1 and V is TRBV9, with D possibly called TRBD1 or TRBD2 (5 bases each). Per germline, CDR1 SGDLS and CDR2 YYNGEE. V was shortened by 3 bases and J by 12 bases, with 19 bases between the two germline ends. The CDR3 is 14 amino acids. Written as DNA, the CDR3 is TGTGCCAGCAGCGCGGGGCAGCGCCACGTGGGGCAGTTCTTC. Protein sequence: CASSAGQRHVGQFF. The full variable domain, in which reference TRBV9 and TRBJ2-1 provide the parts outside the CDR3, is DSGVTQTPKHLITATGQRVTLRCSPRSGDLSVYWYQQSLDQGLQFLIQYYNGEERAKGNILERFSAQQFPDLHSELNLSSLELGDSALYFCASSAGQRHVGQFFGPGTRLTVL.

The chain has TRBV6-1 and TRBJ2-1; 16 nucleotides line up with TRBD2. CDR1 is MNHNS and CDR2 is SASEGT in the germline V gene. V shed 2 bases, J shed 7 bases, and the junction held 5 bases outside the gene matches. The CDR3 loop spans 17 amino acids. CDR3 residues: CASSEPGLAGGRNEQFF. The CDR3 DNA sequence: TGTGCCAGCAGTGAACCGGGACTAGCGGGGGGGCGGAATGAGCAGTTCTTC.

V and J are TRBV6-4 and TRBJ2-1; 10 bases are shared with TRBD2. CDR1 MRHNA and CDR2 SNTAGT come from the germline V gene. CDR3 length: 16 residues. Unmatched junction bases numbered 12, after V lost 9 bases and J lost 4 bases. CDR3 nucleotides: TGTGCCAGTTCTGGTTCAATAGCGGGGGGTTACAATGAGCAGTTCTTC. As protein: CASSGSIAGGYNEQFF.

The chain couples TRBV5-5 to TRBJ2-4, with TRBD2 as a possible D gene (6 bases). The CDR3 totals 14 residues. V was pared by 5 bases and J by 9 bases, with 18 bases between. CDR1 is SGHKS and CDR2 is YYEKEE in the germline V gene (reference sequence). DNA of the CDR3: TGTGCCAGCAGACGAGCGACCACGGAGGGCATTCAGTACTTC. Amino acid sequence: CASRRATTEGIQYF.